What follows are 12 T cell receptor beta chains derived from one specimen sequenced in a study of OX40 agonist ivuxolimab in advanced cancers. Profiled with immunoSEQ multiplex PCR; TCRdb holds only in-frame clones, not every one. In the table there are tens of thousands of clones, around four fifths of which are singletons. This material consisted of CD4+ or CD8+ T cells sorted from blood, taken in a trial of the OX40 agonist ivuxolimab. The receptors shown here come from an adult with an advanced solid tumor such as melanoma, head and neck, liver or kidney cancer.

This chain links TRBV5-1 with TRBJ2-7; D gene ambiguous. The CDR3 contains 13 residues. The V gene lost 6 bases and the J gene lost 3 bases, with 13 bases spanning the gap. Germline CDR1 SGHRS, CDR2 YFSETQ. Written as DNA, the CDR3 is TGCGCCAGCACCCTGGACGGCCTCTACGAGCAGTACTTC. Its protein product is CASTLDGLYEQYF.

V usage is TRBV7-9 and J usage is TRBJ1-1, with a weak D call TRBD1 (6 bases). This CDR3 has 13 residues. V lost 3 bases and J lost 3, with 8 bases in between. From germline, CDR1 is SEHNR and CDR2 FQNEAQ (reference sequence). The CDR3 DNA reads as TGTGCCAGCAGCTTGGACAGTGACACTGAAGCTTTCTTT. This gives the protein CASSLDSDTEAFF.

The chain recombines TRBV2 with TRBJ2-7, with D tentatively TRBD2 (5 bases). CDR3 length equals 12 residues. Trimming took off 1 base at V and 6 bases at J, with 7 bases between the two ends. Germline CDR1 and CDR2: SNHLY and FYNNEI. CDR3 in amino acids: CASSEGGFEQYF. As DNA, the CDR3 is TGTGCCAGCAGTGAAGGCGGGTTCGAGCAGTACTTC. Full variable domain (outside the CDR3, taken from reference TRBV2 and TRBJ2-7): EPEVTQTPSHQVTQMGQEVILRCVPISNHLYFYWYRQILGQKVEFLVSFYNNEISEKSEIFDDQFSVERPDGSNFTLKIRSTKLEDSAMYFCASSEGGFEQYFGPGTRLTVT.

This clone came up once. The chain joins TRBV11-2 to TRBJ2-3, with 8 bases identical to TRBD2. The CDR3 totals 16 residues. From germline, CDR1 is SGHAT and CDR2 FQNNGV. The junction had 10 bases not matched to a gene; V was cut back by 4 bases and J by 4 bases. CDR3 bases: TGTGCCAGCAGCTCCCAGCGGGGGAGGAGGGCAGATACGCAGTATTTT. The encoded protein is CASSSQRGRRADTQYF.

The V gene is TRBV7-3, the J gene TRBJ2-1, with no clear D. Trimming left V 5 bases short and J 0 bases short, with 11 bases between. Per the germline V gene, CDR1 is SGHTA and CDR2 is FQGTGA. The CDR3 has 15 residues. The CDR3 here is CASSQDRSSYNEQFF. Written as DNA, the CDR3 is TGTGCCAGCAGCCAGGACCGGAGCTCCTACAATGAGCAGTTCTTC.

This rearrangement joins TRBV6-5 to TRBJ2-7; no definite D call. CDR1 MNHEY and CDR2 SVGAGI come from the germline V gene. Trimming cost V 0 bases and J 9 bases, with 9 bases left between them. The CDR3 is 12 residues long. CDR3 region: CASSYSGLAQYF. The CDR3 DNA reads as TGTGCCAGCAGTTACTCTGGGCTGGCGCAGTACTTC.

CDR3 coding DNA: TGTGCCAGCAGCCAAGTCCCTCGACAGGTTAAATGGAGCGATGAGCAGTTCTTC. The encoded protein is CASSQVPRQVKWSDEQFF. The chain combines TRBV4-2 with TRBJ2-1; D may be TRBD1 (6 bases). The germline V gene has CDR1 LGHNA and CDR2 YNFKEQ. The CDR3 has 18 amino acids. Trimming took off 1 base at V and 8 bases at J, with 24 bases between the two ends.

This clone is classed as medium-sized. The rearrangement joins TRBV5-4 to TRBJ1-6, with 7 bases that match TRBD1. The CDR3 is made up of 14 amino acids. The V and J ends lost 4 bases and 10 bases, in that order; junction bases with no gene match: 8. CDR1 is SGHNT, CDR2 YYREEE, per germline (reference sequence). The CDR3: CASSPRQGTSPLHF. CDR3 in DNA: TGTGCCAGCAGCCCGAGACAGGGTACCTCACCCCTCCACTTT. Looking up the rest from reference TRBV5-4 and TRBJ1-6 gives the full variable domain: ETGVTQSPTHLIKTRGQQVTLRCSSQSGHNTVSWYQQALGQGPQFIFQYYREEENGRGNFPPRFSGLQFPNYSSELNVNALELDDSALYLCASSPRQGTSPLHFGNGTRLTVT.

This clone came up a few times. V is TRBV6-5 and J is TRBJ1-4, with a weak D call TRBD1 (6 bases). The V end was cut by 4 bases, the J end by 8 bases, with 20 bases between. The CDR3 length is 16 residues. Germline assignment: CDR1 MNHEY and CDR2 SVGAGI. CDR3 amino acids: CASSWTDVLGGEKLFF. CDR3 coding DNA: TGTGCCAGCAGTTGGACAGACGTCCTGGGCGGCGAAAAACTGTTTTTT.

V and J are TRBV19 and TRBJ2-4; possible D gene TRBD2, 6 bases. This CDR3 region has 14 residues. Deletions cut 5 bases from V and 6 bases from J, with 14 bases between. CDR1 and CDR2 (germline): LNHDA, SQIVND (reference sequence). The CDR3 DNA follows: TGTGCCAGTAGTTCCGGGAGTACGGGAAACATTCAGTACTTC. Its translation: CASSSGSTGNIQYF.

The DNA of the CDR3 is TGCGCCAGCAGCCCTGACAGCGGGTTAAACACTGAAGCTTTCTTT. This translates into CASSPDSGLNTEAFF. The rearrangement uses TRBV5-1 and TRBJ1-1, with D maybe TRBD1 (5 bases). The CDR3 runs 15 residues. With 4 bases removed from V and 2 bases from J, the gap between germline ends came to 15 bases. Germline V gene data show CDR1 as SGHRS and CDR2 as YFSETQ.

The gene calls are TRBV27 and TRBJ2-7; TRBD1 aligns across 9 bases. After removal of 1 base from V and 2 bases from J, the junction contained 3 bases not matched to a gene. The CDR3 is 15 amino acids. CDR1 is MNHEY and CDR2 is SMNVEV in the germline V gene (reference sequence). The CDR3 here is CASSLFGTGPYEQYF. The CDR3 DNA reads TGTGCCAGCAGTTTATTTGGGACAGGGCCCTACGAGCAGTACTTC.